This T cell receptor (beta chain) derives from a study of T cell responses to AZD1222 COVID-19 vaccine. Libraries were prepared by immunoSEQ multiplex PCR; TCRdb keeps only in-frame clonotypes and omits some of them. The table shows approximately 130,000 clones, with roughly 87% occurring only once. Germline CDR1 reads MNHEY; CDR2 reads SVGEGT. The CDR3 has 13 residues. V lost 5 bases to trimming and J lost 4 bases; unmatched junction nucleotides: 4. The starting material was peripheral blood, obtained 28 days after the second AZD1222 dose. This chain connects TRBV6-2 or TRBV6-3 to TRBJ2-7; 8 bases are shared with TRBD1. This TCR was recovered from an adult who received the AZD1222 COVID-19 vaccine. The CDR3 coding sequence is TGTGCCAGCAGTCACAGGGGGACATACGAGCAGTACTTC. It specifies CASSHRGTYEQYF.